This T cell receptor (beta chain) originates from a study of shared clonotypes between healthy human individuals. Study-wide results and caveats: Specimens sampled were limited to blood, with tissue repertoires likely differing.

CD45RO-negative CD8 cells positively selected for CCR7 made up the naive population, which excluded terminally differentiated effector memory CD45RA+ cells. HIV-negative, healthy adults without recent acute infections or vaccinations were the donors. Comments on this clone: Antigen: not known.

Some clones are missing from TCRdb's copy, which holds only in-frame ones; the method was immunoSEQ multiplex PCR. Seen here are over 2,000,000 clones, about 93% observed once, and the top ten hold about 1.6%. The CDR3 covers 12 residues. V was cut by 3 bases and J by 7 bases, with 8 bases left in between. Germline V gene lookup returns CDR1 SGDLS and CDR2 YYNGEE. Sequencing was carried out using naive CD8+ T cells from PBMCs. The sequence was collected from a man aged 18 to 30 in good health. Some clones in this sample may be carry-over from other donors' samples. J is TRBJ1-5 and V is TRBV9; D is unclear. CDR3 in DNA: TGTGCCAGCAGCGCAGCCGGGCAGCCCCAGCATTTT. Translating it yields CASSAAGQPQHF. Looking up the rest from reference TRBV9 and TRBJ1-5 gives the full variable domain: DSGVTQTPKHLITATGQRVTLRCSPRSGDLSVYWYQQSLDQGLQFLIQYYNGEERAKGNILERFSAQQFPDLHSELNLSSLELGDSALYFCASSAAGQPQHFGDGTRLSIL.